This T cell receptor beta chain was identified in a study of shared clonotypes between healthy human individuals. Method: immunoSEQ multiplex PCR; TCRdb's copy keeps in-frame clones and lacks some. The sample holds more than 2,000,000 clones, more than 80% seen once. Concerning this clone itself: What it binds is unknown.

Trimming shortened V by 4 bases and J by 6 bases, and 7 bases separated the two germline ends. The germline gives CDR1 SQVTM, CDR2 ANQGSEA. The CDR3 runs to 11 residues. Study observations and caveats: Tissues were not sampled, only blood, and their repertoires likely differ.

Healthy adults negative for HIV, lacking recent acute infections or vaccinations, served as donors. Naive CD4+ cells were CD45RA-selected; the remaining cells were memory. Sequencing was performed on naive CD4+ T cells from PBMCs. The sample's subset: CD45RA+ positively selected. The chain couples TRBV29-1 to TRBJ2-4; D not resolved. The clonotype was recovered from a man aged 18 to 29 in good health. Some clones in this sample may be carry-over from other donors' samples. CDR3 protein: CSVAVLNIQYF. The CDR3 DNA reads as TGCAGCGTTGCTGTTCTAAACATTCAGTACTTC.